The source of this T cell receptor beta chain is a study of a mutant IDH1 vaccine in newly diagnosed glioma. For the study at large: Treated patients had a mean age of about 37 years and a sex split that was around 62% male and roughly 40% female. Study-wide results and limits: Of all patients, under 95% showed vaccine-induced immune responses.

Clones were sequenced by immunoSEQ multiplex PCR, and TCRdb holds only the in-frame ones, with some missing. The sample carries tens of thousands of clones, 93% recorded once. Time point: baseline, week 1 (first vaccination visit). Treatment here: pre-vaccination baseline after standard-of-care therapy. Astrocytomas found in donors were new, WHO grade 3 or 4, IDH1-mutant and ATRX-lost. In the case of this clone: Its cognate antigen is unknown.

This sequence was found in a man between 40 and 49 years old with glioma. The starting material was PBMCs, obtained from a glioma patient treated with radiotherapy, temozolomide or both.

CDR3 sequence: CASSQEEGGWGEKLFF. CDR3 DNA sequence: TGCGCCAGCAGCCAAGAGGAGGGTGGGTGGGGTGAAAAACTGTTTTTT. The rearrangement links TRBV4-1 to TRBJ1-4; D is undetermined. V was cut by 0 bases and J by 7 bases, with 15 bases left in between. The CDR3 runs 16 residues. Germline values: CDR1 MGHRA, CDR2 YSYEKL.